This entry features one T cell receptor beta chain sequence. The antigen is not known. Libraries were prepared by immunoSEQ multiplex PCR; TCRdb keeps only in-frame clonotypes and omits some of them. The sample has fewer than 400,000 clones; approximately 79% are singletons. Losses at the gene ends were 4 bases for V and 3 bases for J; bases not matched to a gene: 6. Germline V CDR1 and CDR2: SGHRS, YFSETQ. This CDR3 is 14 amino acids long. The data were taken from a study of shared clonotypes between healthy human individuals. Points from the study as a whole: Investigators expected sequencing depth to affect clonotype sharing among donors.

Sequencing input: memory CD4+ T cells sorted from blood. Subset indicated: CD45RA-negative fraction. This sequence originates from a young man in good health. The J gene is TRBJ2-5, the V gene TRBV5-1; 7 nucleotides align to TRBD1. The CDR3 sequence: CASSPTGIEETQYF. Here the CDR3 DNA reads TGCGCCAGCAGCCCGACAGGGATAGAAGAGACCCAGTACTTC.